Below are 27 T cell receptor beta chains sequenced from a single sample in a study of blood T cell repertoires in COVID-19. Sequencing used immunoSEQ multiplex PCR; TCRdb keeps in-frame clones, though not all of them. The data contain 200,000 to 250,000 clones, 82% of them singletons. The source material was PBMCs or T cells enriched from blood (not recorded which). These receptors were collected from a woman aged 55-75 years who had recovered from COVID-19.

The rearrangement links TRBV10-3 to TRBJ2-3; D may be TRBD1 (5 bases). Germline CDR1 reads ENHRY; CDR2 reads SYGVKD. This CDR3 region has 16 residues. V was pared by 2 bases and J by 0 bases, with 12 bases between. The CDR3 nucleotides read TGTGCCATCAGTGAGCGGACACCATCTAGCACAGATACGCAGTATTTT. Its protein is CAISERTPSSTDTQYF.

The gene calls are TRBV18 and TRBJ1-2; 11 bases are shared with TRBD1. Germline V gene sequence: CDR1 KGHSH, CDR2 LQKENI. V was clipped by 3 bases and J by 6 bases; unmatched bases: 9. This CDR3 has 16 amino acids. The CDR3 loop is CASSPTAGQGADGYTF. DNA of the CDR3: TGTGCCAGCTCACCTACCGCCGGACAGGGGGCTGATGGCTACACCTTC.

V usage is TRBV7-9 and J usage is TRBJ1-2; 7 bases fit TRBD1. This CDR3 contains 17 residues. The V gene end was trimmed by 2 bases and the J gene end by 0 bases; junction bases not matched to a gene: 9. Germline V CDR1 and CDR2: SEHNR, FQNEAQ (reference sequence). The CDR3 here is CASSLPQGRPANYGYTF. The CDR3 region has the DNA TGTGCCAGCAGCTTACCACAGGGGCGTCCGGCTAACTATGGCTACACCTTC.

The gene calls are TRBV7-2 and TRBJ2-7; TRBD2 agrees at 8 bases. CDR3 size: 14 residues. Germline CDR1 and CDR2: SGHTA and FQGNSA. With 5 bases clipped from V and 2 bases from J, the junction kept 5 bases outside the gene matches. This CDR3 is CASSPGGGPYEQYF. The CDR3 coding sequence is TGTGCCAGCAGCCCCGGGGGGGGCCCCTACGAGCAGTACTTC. Using reference TRBV7-2 and TRBJ2-7 for the parts outside the CDR3, the full variable domain is GAGVSQSPSNKVTEKGKDVELRCDPISGHTALYWYRQSLGQGLEFLIYFQGNSAPDKSGLPSDRFSAERTGGSVSTLTIQRTQQEDSAVYLCASSPGGGPYEQYFGPGTRLTVT.

This clone was counted once. This rearrangement joins TRBV10-3 to TRBJ1-2, with D possibly being TRBD1 (6 bases). CDR1 is ENHRY and CDR2 is SYGVKD in the germline V gene. The CDR3 spans 14 residues. The V gene lost 6 bases and the J gene lost 3 bases, with 14 bases spanning the gap. CDR3 amino acids: CAIRGAGVDYGYTF. The CDR3 coding sequence is TGTGCCATCAGGGGGGCAGGGGTGGACTATGGCTACACCTTC.

The gene calls are TRBV24-1 and TRBJ1-5; 9 bases are a match to TRBD1. The CDR3 has 17 residues. The V segment lost 2 bases and the J segment 7 bases; nucleotides outside the gene matches: 11. Looked up from germline, CDR1 is KGHDR and CDR2 is SFDVKD. In DNA form, the CDR3 reads TGTGCCACCAGTGATTCGCGGGACGGGACAGGGAAACAGCCCCAGCATTTT. Its translation: CATSDSRDGTGKQPQHF.

In nucleotides, the CDR3 is TGTGCCAGCAGTGATGGGGGGGGACAGCCCCAGCATTTT. Translating gives CASSDGGGQPQHF. This chain links TRBV27 with TRBJ1-5; tentatively, D is TRBD1 (5 bases). The germline CDR1 and CDR2 sequences are MNHEY and SMNVEV (reference sequence). The CDR3 consists of 13 residues. V lost 5 bases to trimming and J lost 7 bases, with 12 bases between them.

Comments on this clone: The same CDR3 arises from other DNA sequences in this sample as well. This chain uses TRBV5-1 with TRBJ2-3, with a tentative D call TRBD1 (5 bases). Germline V gene data show CDR1 as SGHRS and CDR2 as YFSETQ. This CDR3 spans 14 amino acids. Trimming shortened V by 5 bases and J by 0 bases, and 10 bases separated the two germline ends. This CDR3 is CASSGGASTDTQYF. The CDR3 nucleotides read TGCGCCAGCAGTGGTGGGGCTAGCACAGATACGCAGTATTTT.

The rearrangement joins TRBV5-1 to TRBJ2-5, with TRBD1 matching 7 bases. CDR1 is SGHRS, CDR2 YFSETQ, per germline. The CDR3 is 14 amino acids. Losses at the gene ends were 2 bases for V and 4 bases for J; bases not matched to a gene: 5. CDR3 sequence: CASSFDRVRETQYF. DNA of the CDR3: TGCGCCAGCAGCTTCGACAGGGTTCGAGAGACCCAGTACTTC.

The chain links TRBV3-1 (or the pseudogene TRBV3-2) to TRBJ1-5, with a possible D match to TRBD1 (6 bases). The V and J ends lost 3 bases and 5 bases respectively, with 8 bases between them. The CDR3 runs to 13 residues. The germline V gene encodes CDR1 LGHDT and CDR2 YNNKEL (reference sequence). The CDR3: CASSQYRDQPQHF. The CDR3 coding sequence is TGTGCCAGCAGCCAGTACAGGGATCAGCCCCAGCATTTT.

The rearrangement uses TRBV11-3 and TRBJ1-1; 7 bases are a match to TRBD1. Trimming removed 5 bases from V and 3 bases from J; junction bases left unmatched: 3. This CDR3 is built from 13 residues. Germline V gives CDR1 SGHNT, CDR2 YENEEA. The CDR3 sequence is CASSLQGYTEAFF. DNA for the CDR3: TGTGCCAGCAGCCTACAGGGGTACACTGAAGCTTTCTTT.

The V call is TRBV19, the J call TRBJ1-3; D is possibly TRBD1 (5 bases). CDR1 is LNHDA and CDR2 is SQIVND in the germline V gene (reference sequence). V lost 7 bases, J lost 2 bases, and 15 bases lay in between. This CDR3 comprises 15 residues. CDR3 residues: CASTSRGGTGNTIYF. CDR3 sequence (DNA): TGTGCCAGTACCTCGCGGGGGGGAACTGGAAACACCATATATTTT.

This clone was observed a few times. The chain uses TRBV25-1 and TRBJ1-1; D gene uncertain. This CDR3 region has 16 residues. V was shortened by 4 bases and J by 0 bases, with 15 bases between the two germline ends. Germline V gives CDR1 MGHDK, CDR2 SYGVNS. The CDR3 here is CASSGPSDRMNTEAFF. The CDR3 bases are TGTGCCAGCAGTGGGCCAAGTGATCGTATGAACACTGAAGCTTTCTTT.

This clone is a singleton in its sample. This chain uses TRBV29-1 with TRBJ2-1; 13 nucleotides match TRBD2. Looked up from germline, CDR1 is SQVTM and CDR2 is ANQGSEA. CDR3 length equals 15 residues. V shed 6 bases and J 3 bases; nucleotides not matched to a gene: 5. The CDR3 coding sequence is TGCAGCGTCGAAACTAGCGGGGGGGTCTACAATGAGCAGTTCTTC. Its translation is CSVETSGGVYNEQFF.

This chain uses TRBV11-2 with TRBJ2-7, with TRBD2 identical over 9 bases. The germline V gene encodes CDR1 SGHAT and CDR2 FQNNGV. V dropped 0 bases and J dropped 4; count of bases not matched to a gene: 13. The CDR3 length is 18 residues. The CDR3 DNA follows: TGTGCCAGCAGCTTAGAGCAGGCGGGGGGGCCCTTGGGGTACGAGCAGTACTTC. Translation: CASSLEQAGGPLGYEQYF. Full variable domain (remainder filled in from reference TRBV11-2 and TRBJ2-7): EAGVAQSPRYKIIEKRQSVAFWCNPISGHATLYWYQQILGQGPKLLIQFQNNGVVDDSQLPKDRFSAERLKGVDSTLKIQPAKLEDSAVYLCASSLEQAGGPLGYEQYFGPGTRLTVT.

J is TRBJ2-1 and V is TRBV11-3; 8 bases map to TRBD2. V dropped 6 bases and J dropped 7; count of bases not matched to a gene: 14. The CDR3 is made up of 16 amino acids. CDR1 and CDR2 from the germline V gene are SGHNT and YENEEA. The CDR3 DNA reads as TGTGCCAGCAGTCGTGGAGGTAGCGGGATCAAGAATGAGCAGTTCTTC. Amino acids: CASSRGGSGIKNEQFF.

The V call is TRBV12-5, the J call TRBJ2-2, with D possibly TRBD1 on 6 matching bases. CDR3 size: 16 residues. CDR1 and CDR2 from the germline V gene are LGHNT and FRNRAP. V gave up 0 bases and J gave up 1 base, with 9 bases separating them. CDR3 nucleotide sequence: TGTGCTAGTGGTTTGGTCGGGACACTGAACACCGGGGAGCTGTTTTTT. It translates to CASGLVGTLNTGELFF.

The rearrangement joins TRBV2 to TRBJ2-5, with D unclear. The V end lost 8 bases, the J end lost 2 bases, and 12 bases lay between the germline ends. The CDR3 runs to 13 residues. From germline, CDR1 is SNHLY and CDR2 FYNNEI. CDR3 bases: TGTGCCAGCCATCTGGCGGCGCAAGAGACCCAGTACTTC. As protein: CASHLAAQETQYF.

This clone occurred once. The CDR3 DNA follows: TGTGCTAGTGCCACAGGGGTAATCCCCAAGGAGACCCAGTACTTC. It codes for CASATGVIPKETQYF. The V and J genes are TRBV12-5 and TRBJ2-5, with 7 bases lining up with TRBD1. Germline-derived CDR1 and CDR2 are LGHNT and FRNRAP. The CDR3 is 15 residues long. Trimming removed 7 bases from V and 5 bases from J; junction bases left unmatched: 13.

Comment on this clone: A junction boundary mismatches the germline segment, possibly from a read error. The chain recombines TRBV25-1 with TRBJ1-1; tentatively, D is TRBD1 (5 bases). Germline V gene sequence: CDR1 MGHDK, CDR2 SYGVNS. The CDR3 covers 10 residues. CDR3 nucleotides: TGTGCCAGGGCTTCAAGGGGCCTTAGCTTT. Encoded protein: CARASRGLSF.

This sequence joins TRBV5-4 and TRBJ2-1, with 8 bases identical to TRBD2. The CDR3 loop spans 15 amino acids. V dropped 2 bases and J dropped 4; count of bases not matched to a gene: 5. Germline CDR1 is SGHNT and CDR2 is YYREEE (reference sequence). In nucleotides, the CDR3 is TGTGCCAGCAGCTTAGGTATAGCGGGGTACAATGAGCAGTTCTTC. Protein sequence: CASSLGIAGYNEQFF.

A single count supports this clone. The rearrangement uses TRBV19 and TRBJ1-5; a possible D gene is TRBD1 (6 bases). The CDR3 is made up of 15 amino acids. Germline values: CDR1 LNHDA, CDR2 SQIVND (reference sequence). The V gene lost 6 bases and the J gene lost 0 bases, with 12 bases spanning the gap. CDR3 nucleotide sequence: TGTGCCAGTAGCATCGGACAGATTAGCAATCAGCCCCAGCATTTT. Its translation is CASSIGQISNQPQHF.

This clone occurred once. The chain has TRBV5-1 and TRBJ1-1, with D possibly TRBD1 on 6 matching bases. CDR3 length equals 18 residues. V lost 3 bases to trimming and J lost 5 bases, with 26 bases between them. Germline V gene data show CDR1 as SGHRS and CDR2 as YFSETQ. The CDR3 DNA reads TGCGCCAGCAGCTCTGGGCCTTCGGCAGGGGAACGAAGGACTGAAGCTTTCTTT. It is translated as CASSSGPSAGERRTEAFF.

The V gene is TRBV24-1, the J gene TRBJ1-1; no firm D call. The CDR3 is 15 residues long. Germline-derived CDR1 and CDR2 are KGHDR and SFDVKD. Trimming took off 3 bases at V and 3 bases at J, with 13 bases between the two ends. CDR3 region: CATSDLGLEDTEAFF. The CDR3 DNA reads TGTGCCACCAGTGATCTCGGTCTAGAGGACACTGAAGCTTTCTTT.

V is TRBV5-5 and J is TRBJ2-4; no clear D gene. CDR1 is SGHKS, CDR2 YYEKEE, per germline (reference sequence). Trimming shortened V by 1 base and J by 0 bases, and 11 bases separated the two germline ends. The CDR3 has 16 residues. In DNA, the CDR3 is TGTGCCAGCAGCTTGTACCCAGATATAGCCAAAAACATTCAGTACTTC. It encodes CASSLYPDIAKNIQYF.

The chain couples TRBV18 to TRBJ2-5, with D perhaps TRBD2 (6 bases). The CDR3 has 15 residues. Germline V CDR1 and CDR2: KGHSH, LQKENI. The V end was cut by 1 base, the J end by 4 bases, with 13 bases between. CDR3 DNA: TGTGCCAGCTCACCACAAGCGGGTCCTCGAGAGACCCAGTACTTC. This codes for CASSPQAGPRETQYF.

Here the CDR3 DNA reads TGTGCCAGCAGTCCTCTGACAGTACTCCTTAACTATGGCTACACCTTC. Translating it yields CASSPLTVLLNYGYTF. This chain uses TRBV6-6 with TRBJ1-2; tentative D call: TRBD1 (5 bases). The CDR3 spans 16 residues. Germline CDR1 MNHNY, CDR2 SVGAGI (reference sequence). V shed 5 bases and J shed 1 base, with 17 bases lying between them.